One sample yielded the 19 T cell receptor beta chains listed below, sequenced in a study of T cells in Graves' hyperthyroidism and ophthalmopathy. From RNA transcripts, TCR beta CDR3 regions were amplified. A set of HTBI primers served as the primers for a first-round RT-PCR of the TCR CDR3. From the multiplex PCR reads, TCRdb called clonotypes with MiXCR, one entry per CDR3 protein. The sample yields 500,000 to 550,000 distinct CDR3 sequences, 20% seen once. The material sequenced was blood. The receptor source for this set is a man aged 18 to 30 with Graves' hyperthyroidism.

This clonotype came up many times. The J gene is TRBJ2-7, the V gene TRBV7-6; 7 nucleotides agree with TRBD1. V lost 3 bases, J lost 1 base, and 3 bases stayed unmatched. Germline CDR1 reads SGHVS; CDR2 reads FNYEAQ. The CDR3 runs to 14 residues. The CDR3 protein is CASSLSQGSYEQYF. In DNA, the CDR3 is TGTGCCAGCAGCTTGTCACAGGGGTCCTACGAGCAGTACTTC.

The V gene is TRBV6-2 or TRBV6-3, the J gene TRBJ2-7; 13 bases are shared with TRBD2. CDR3 size: 19 residues. J lost 4 bases, V lost 6 bases, and 18 bases had no gene match. Germline CDR1 MNHEY, CDR2 SVGEGT. CDR3 DNA: TGTGCCAGCAGCGCCATCGTGGGACTAGCGGGGACCGAACGTTACGAGCAGTACTTC. Protein product: CASSAIVGLAGTERYEQYF.

This clonotype turned up a few times. This rearrangement joins TRBV27 to TRBJ1-4; TRBD1 aligns across 7 bases. The CDR3 loop spans 16 amino acids. The J segment lost 7 bases and the V segment lost 6 bases, leaving 14 bases of the junction unmatched. Germline CDR1 reads MNHEY; CDR2 reads SMNVEV (reference sequence). The CDR3 sequence: CASSRSLGRGLEKLFF. The CDR3 nucleotides are TGTGCCAGCAGCCGCTCCCTGGGGAGGGGGCTTGAAAAACTGTTTTTT.

Many counts were recorded for this clonotype. V is TRBV20-1 and J is TRBJ2-2, with D possibly TRBD1 on 5 matching bases. Germline V gives CDR1 DFQATT, CDR2 SNEGSKA (reference sequence). This CDR3 contains 14 residues. Trimming shortened V by 1 base and J by 8 bases, and 14 bases separated the two germline ends. Written as DNA, the CDR3 is TGCAGTGCTAGAGGCCAGGGCAGTGGAGGGGAGCTGTTTTTT. Translated: CSARGQGSGGELFF.

J is TRBJ2-7 and V is TRBV15, with 9 positions matching TRBD1. Germline V lookup: CDR1 LNHNV, CDR2 YYDKDF (reference sequence). This CDR3 comprises 15 residues. Trimming took 0 bases from V and 3 from J; bases not matched to a gene: 3. CDR3 region: CATSREPDRGYEQYF. The CDR3 DNA follows: TGTGCCACCAGCAGAGAGCCGGACAGGGGCTACGAGCAGTACTTC.

This clonotype was detected many times. The chain recombines TRBV6-5 with TRBJ1-1; the D gene is possibly TRBD1 (6 bases). This CDR3 comprises 14 residues. The germline V gene encodes CDR1 MNHEY and CDR2 SVGAGI. Trimming took off 2 bases at V and 1 base at J, with 8 bases between the two ends. The CDR3 DNA is TGTGCCAGCAGTTACGAGGGACAGAACACTGAAGCTTTCTTT. As protein: CASSYEGQNTEAFF.

The rearrangement joins TRBV2 to TRBJ2-3, with TRBD2 matching 9 bases. The CDR3 has 14 amino acids. The J segment lost 2 bases and the V segment lost 7 bases, leaving 4 bases of the junction unmatched. Germline CDR1 SNHLY, CDR2 FYNNEI. CDR3 region: CASTPSGTTDTQYF. The DNA of the CDR3 is TGTGCCAGCACTCCTAGCGGGACCACAGATACGCAGTATTTT.

V and J are TRBV6-1 and TRBJ2-7, with TRBD2 matching over 7 bases. This CDR3 region has 14 residues. V dropped 6 bases and J dropped 3; count of bases not matched to a gene: 8. Germline lookup yields CDR1 MNHNS and CDR2 SASEGT. The DNA of the CDR3 is TGTGCCAGCAGAGAGTTGGGCGGGGGCTACGAGCAGTACTTC. Residues: CASRELGGGYEQYF.

This clonotype was found many times. The chain has TRBV6-1 and TRBJ1-5, with 7 bases lining up with TRBD1. V was clipped by 6 bases and J by 7 bases; unmatched bases: 3. The germline CDR1 and CDR2 sequences are MNHNS and SASEGT. The CDR3 spans 12 residues. CDR3 sequence (DNA): TGTGCCAGCAGGGAGACAGGGCAGCCCCAGCATTTT. Its translation: CASRETGQPQHF.

This clonotype was seen repeatedly, ten times or more. This chain links TRBV6-1 with TRBJ2-4, with 11 nucleotides matching TRBD1. From germline, CDR1 is MNHNS and CDR2 SASEGT. The CDR3 covers 15 residues. The ends lost 5 bases at V and 8 bases at J; junction bases unmatched: 8. CDR3 region: CASSRTGTGGDIQYF. The CDR3 DNA follows: TGTGCCAGCAGTAGAACCGGGACAGGGGGAGACATTCAGTACTTC.

In this sample, this clonotype turned up many times. V and J are TRBV28 and TRBJ2-5, with unresolved D. Germline CDR1 reads MDHEN; CDR2 reads SYDVKM. The CDR3 extends over 12 amino acids. V dropped 5 bases and J dropped 3 bases, with 7 bases sitting between them. The CDR3 loop is CASSPSEETQYF. The CDR3 DNA follows: TGTGCCAGCAGTCCCTCGGAAGAGACCCAGTACTTC.

At least ten counts were recorded for this clonotype. This sequence joins TRBV6-1 and TRBJ2-5; 9 bases agree with TRBD1. Germline lookup yields CDR1 MNHNS and CDR2 SASEGT. The ends lost 4 bases at V and 5 bases at J; junction bases unmatched: 8. This CDR3 is built from 15 residues. CDR3 residues: CASSVGQGPGETQYF. In nucleotides, the CDR3 is TGTGCCAGCAGTGTCGGACAGGGGCCGGGGGAGACCCAGTACTTC.

A few counts support this clonotype. V gene TRBV20-1 combines with J gene TRBJ1-1; TRBD1 is a possible D gene (6 bases). This CDR3 has 14 amino acids. From germline, CDR1 is DFQATT and CDR2 SNEGSKA (reference sequence). The V gene lost 2 bases and the J gene lost 4 bases, with 14 bases spanning the gap. DNA for the CDR3: TGCAGTGCTAGATCCGGACAGAGAAGCACTGAAGCTTTCTTT. Protein sequence: CSARSGQRSTEAFF.

The V call is TRBV3-1, the J call TRBJ1-1; TRBD1 is a possible D gene (5 bases). From germline, CDR1 is LGHDT and CDR2 YNNKEL (reference sequence). The CDR3 covers 14 residues. Trimming shortened V by 2 bases and J by 8 bases, and 15 bases separated the two germline ends. CDR3 DNA sequence: TGTGCCAGCAGCCAAAACGCGGGGCCGAGAGAAGCTTTCTTT. This encodes CASSQNAGPREAFF.

Many counts were recorded for this clonotype. V is TRBV6-2 or TRBV6-3 and J is TRBJ1-1; D is undetermined. The germline gives CDR1 MNHEY, CDR2 SVGEGT. The CDR3 is 14 amino acids. Trimming pared 7 bases from V and 3 bases from J, leaving 15 bases between. In nucleotides, the CDR3 is TGTGCCAGCACTCACCCCCGGGAGGACACTGAAGCTTTCTTT. Translation gives CASTHPREDTEAFF.

At least ten counts were recorded for this clonotype. The rearrangement links TRBV4-1 to TRBJ2-7; D possibly corresponds to TRBD2 (5 bases). Germline CDR1 and CDR2: MGHRA and YSYEKL. This CDR3 contains 14 residues. Deletions cut 6 bases from V and 2 bases from J, with 14 bases between. The CDR3 nucleotides are TGCGCCAGCAGTTTTGGAGACGGGACCTACGAGCAGTACTTC. Its protein is CASSFGDGTYEQYF.

The chain couples TRBV19 to TRBJ1-5; D is ambiguous. Looked up from germline, CDR1 is LNHDA and CDR2 is SQIVND (reference sequence). The V end was cut by 3 bases, the J end by 7 bases, with 13 bases between. This CDR3 is built from 14 residues. The CDR3 sequence: CASSIRPLGQPQHF. CDR3 sequence (DNA): TGTGCCAGTAGTATCCGACCTTTGGGGCAGCCCCAGCATTTT.

V and J are TRBV18 and TRBJ1-2; D not certain. This CDR3 contains 14 residues. The V gene's germline CDR1 is KGHSH and CDR2 LQKENI. Deletions cut 3 bases from V and 4 bases from J, with 12 bases between. The CDR3 sequence: CASSPEGHGYGYTF. CDR3 nucleotides: TGTGCCAGCTCACCGGAGGGCCACGGCTATGGCTACACCTTC.

This clonotype was found many times. This chain joins TRBV28 and TRBJ1-1; TRBD1 matches 7 bases. The CDR3 is 15 residues long. J gave up 1 base and V 4 bases, and 6 bases lay outside the gene matches. Germline V lookup: CDR1 MDHEN, CDR2 SYDVKM. DNA for the CDR3: TGTGCCAGCAGTTGGGGAGGGACAGCGAACACTGAAGCTTTCTTT. Amino acids: CASSWGGTANTEAFF.